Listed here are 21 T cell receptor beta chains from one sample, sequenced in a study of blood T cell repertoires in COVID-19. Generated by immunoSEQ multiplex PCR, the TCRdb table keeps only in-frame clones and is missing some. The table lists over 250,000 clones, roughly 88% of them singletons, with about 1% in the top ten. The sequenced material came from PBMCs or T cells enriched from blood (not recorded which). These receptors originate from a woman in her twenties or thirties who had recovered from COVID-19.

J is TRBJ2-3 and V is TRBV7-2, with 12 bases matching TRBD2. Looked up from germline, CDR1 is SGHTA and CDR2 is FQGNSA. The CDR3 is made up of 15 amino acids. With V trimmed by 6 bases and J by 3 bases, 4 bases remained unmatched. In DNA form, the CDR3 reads TGTGCCAGCAGGCTAGCGGGGGGGCGGACAGATACGCAGTATTTT. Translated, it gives CASRLAGGRTDTQYF.

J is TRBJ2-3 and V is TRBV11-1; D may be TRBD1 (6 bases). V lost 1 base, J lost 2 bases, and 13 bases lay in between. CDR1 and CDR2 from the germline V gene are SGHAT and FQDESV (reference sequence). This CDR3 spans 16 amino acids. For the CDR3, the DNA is TGTGCCAGCAGCTTAGTCGGACAGTTGATCACAGATACGCAGTATTTT. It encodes CASSLVGQLITDTQYF.

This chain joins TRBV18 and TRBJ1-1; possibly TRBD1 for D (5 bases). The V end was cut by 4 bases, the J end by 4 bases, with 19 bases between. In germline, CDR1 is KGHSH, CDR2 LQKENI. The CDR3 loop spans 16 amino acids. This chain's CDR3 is CASSQAGGPGGTEAFF. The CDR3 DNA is TGTGCCAGCTCACAAGCCGGAGGACCCGGGGGCACTGAAGCTTTCTTT. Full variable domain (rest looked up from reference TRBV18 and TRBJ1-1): NAGVMQNPRHLVRRRGQEARLRCSPMKGHSHVYWYRQLPEEGLKFMVYLQKENIIDESGMPKERFSAEFPKEGPSILRIQQVVRGDSAAYFCASSQAGGPGGTEAFFGQGTRLTVV.

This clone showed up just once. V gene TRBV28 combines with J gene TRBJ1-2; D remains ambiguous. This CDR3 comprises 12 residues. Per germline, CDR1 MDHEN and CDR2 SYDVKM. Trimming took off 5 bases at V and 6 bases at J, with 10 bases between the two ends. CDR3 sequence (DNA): TGTGCCAGCAGTCCCGACAACCATGGCTACACCTTC. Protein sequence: CASSPDNHGYTF.

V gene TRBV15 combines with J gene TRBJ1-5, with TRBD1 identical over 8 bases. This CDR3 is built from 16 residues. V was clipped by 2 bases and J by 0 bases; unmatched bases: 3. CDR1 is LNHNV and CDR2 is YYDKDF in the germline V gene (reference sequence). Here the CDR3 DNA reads TGTGCCACCAGCAGATCCGGGACAGGTAGCAATCAGCCCCAGCATTTT. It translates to CATSRSGTGSNQPQHF.

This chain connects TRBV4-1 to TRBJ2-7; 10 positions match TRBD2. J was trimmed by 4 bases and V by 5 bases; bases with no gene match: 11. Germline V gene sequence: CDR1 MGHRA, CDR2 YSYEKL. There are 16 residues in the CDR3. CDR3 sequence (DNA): TGCGCCAGCAGCTATCGCGGGCCGGGACTAGCGTACGAGCAGTACTTC. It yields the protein CASSYRGPGLAYEQYF.

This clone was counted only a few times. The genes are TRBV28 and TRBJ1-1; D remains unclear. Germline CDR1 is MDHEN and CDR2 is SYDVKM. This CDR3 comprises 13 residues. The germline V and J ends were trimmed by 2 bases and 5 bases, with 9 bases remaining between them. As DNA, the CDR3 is TGTGCCAGCAGTTTACAGTCCTTGACTGAAGCTTTCTTT. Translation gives CASSLQSLTEAFF. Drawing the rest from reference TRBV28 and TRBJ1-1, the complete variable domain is DVKVTQSSRYLVKRTGEKVFLECVQDMDHENMFWYRQDPGLGLRLIYFSYDVKMKEKGDIPEGYSVSREKKERFSLILESASTNQTSMYLCASSLQSLTEAFFGQGTRLTVV.

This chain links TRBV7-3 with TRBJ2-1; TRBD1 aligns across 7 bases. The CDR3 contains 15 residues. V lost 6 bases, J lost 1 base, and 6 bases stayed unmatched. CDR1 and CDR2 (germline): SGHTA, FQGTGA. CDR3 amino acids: CASSPTGQSYNEQFF. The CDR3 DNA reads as TGTGCCAGCAGTCCAACGGGACAGTCCTACAATGAGCAGTTCTTC.

The chain's CDR3 is CASSLTSMDSYSYNEQFF. As DNA, the CDR3 is TGTGCCAGCAGCTTAACTTCCATGGACTCATACTCCTACAATGAGCAGTTCTTC. The V call is TRBV7-3, the J call TRBJ2-1, with D possibly being TRBD2 (5 bases). Trimming cost V 0 bases and J 0 bases, with 15 bases left between them. This CDR3 comprises 18 residues. CDR1 is SGHTA, CDR2 FQGTGA, per germline.

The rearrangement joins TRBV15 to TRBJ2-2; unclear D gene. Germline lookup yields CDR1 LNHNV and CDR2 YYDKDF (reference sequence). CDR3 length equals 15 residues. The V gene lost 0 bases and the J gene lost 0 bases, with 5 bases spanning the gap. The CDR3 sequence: CATSRERSNTGELFF. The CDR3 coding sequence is TGTGCCACCAGCAGAGAACGGTCGAACACCGGGGAGCTGTTTTTT.

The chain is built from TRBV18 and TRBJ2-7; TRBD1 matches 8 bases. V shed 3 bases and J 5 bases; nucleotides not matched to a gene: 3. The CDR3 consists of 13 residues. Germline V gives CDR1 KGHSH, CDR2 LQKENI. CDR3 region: CASSPTGVNEQYF. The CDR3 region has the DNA TGTGCCAGCTCACCGACAGGGGTAAACGAGCAGTACTTC. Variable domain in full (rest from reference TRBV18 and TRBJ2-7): NAGVMQNPRHLVRRRGQEARLRCSPMKGHSHVYWYRQLPEEGLKFMVYLQKENIIDESGMPKERFSAEFPKEGPSILRIQQVVRGDSAAYFCASSPTGVNEQYFGPGTRLTVT.

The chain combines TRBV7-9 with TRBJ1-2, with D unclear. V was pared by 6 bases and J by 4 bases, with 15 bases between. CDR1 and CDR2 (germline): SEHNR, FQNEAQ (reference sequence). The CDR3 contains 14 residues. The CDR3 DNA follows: TGTGCCAGCAGAGAAGATTACGGACTCTATGGCTACACCTTC. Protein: CASREDYGLYGYTF.

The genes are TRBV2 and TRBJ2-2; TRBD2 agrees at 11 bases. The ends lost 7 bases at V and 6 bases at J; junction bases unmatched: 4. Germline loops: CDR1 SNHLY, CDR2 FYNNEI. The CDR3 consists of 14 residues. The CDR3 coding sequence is TGTGCCAGCACCCAGACTAGCGGGGCCGGGGAGCTGTTTTTT. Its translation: CASTQTSGAGELFF.

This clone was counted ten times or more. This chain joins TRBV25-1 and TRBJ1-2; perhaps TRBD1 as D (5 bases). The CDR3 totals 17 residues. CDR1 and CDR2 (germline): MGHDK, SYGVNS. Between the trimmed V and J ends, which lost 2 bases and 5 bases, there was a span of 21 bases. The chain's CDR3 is CASSELSQGGGIYGYTF. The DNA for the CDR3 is TGTGCCAGCAGTGAACTATCCCAAGGTGGGGGGATATATGGCTACACCTTC.

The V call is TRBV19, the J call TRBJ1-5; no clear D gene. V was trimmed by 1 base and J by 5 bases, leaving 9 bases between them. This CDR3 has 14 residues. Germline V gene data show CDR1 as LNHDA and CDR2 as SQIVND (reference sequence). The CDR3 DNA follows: TGTGCCAGTAGTATAGGGTCTCTATATCAGCCCCAGCATTTT. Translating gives CASSIGSLYQPQHF.

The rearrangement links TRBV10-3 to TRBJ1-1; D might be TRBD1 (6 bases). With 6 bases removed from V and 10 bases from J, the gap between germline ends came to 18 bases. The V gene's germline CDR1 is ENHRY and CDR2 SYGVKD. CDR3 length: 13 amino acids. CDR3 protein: CAIRGGVEQIAFF. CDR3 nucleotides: TGTGCCATCAGAGGGGGAGTCGAACAGATAGCTTTCTTT.

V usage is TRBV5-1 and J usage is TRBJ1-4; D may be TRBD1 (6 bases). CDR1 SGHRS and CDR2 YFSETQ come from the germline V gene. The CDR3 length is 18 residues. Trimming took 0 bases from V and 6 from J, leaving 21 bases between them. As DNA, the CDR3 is TGCGCCAGCAGCTTGGAACAGGGAAGAGGGGTTCTTGATGAAAAACTGTTTTTT. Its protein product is CASSLEQGRGVLDEKLFF.

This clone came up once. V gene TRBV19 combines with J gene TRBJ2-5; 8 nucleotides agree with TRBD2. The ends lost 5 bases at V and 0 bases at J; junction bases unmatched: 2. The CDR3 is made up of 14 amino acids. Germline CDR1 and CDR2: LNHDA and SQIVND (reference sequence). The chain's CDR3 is CASSAGGHQETQYF. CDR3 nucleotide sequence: TGTGCCAGTAGTGCGGGGGGCCACCAAGAGACCCAGTACTTC.

The CDR3 here is CASSYNQADTQYF. In DNA form, the CDR3 reads TGTGCCAGCAGTTACAACCAAGCGGATACGCAGTATTTT. The J gene is TRBJ2-3, the V gene TRBV6-5, with unresolved D. Between the trimmed V and J ends, which lost 2 bases and 6 bases, there was a span of 9 bases. CDR3 length: 13 amino acids. Per the germline V gene, CDR1 is MNHEY and CDR2 is SVGAGI.

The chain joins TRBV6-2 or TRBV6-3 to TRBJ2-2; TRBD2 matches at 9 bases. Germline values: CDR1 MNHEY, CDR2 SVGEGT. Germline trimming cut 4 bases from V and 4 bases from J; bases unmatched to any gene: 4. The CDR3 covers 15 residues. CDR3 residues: CASSLRLAATGELFF. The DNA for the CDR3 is TGTGCCAGCAGTTTAAGACTAGCGGCCACCGGGGAGCTGTTTTTT.

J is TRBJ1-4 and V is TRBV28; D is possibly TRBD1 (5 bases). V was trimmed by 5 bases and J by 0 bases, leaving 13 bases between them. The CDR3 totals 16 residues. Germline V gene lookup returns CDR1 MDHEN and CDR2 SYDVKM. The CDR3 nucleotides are TGTGCCAGCAGTACATTCAGGGATGCAACTAATGAAAAACTGTTTTTT. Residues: CASSTFRDATNEKLFF.